In its sample, the clone carrying this T cell receptor (beta chain) was seen a few times. The CDR3 covers 15 residues. CDR1 is SGHNT, CDR2 YYREEE, per germline (reference sequence). Deletions cut 3 bases from V and 6 bases from J, with 16 bases between. The data were taken from a study of shared clonotypes between healthy human individuals. Using immunoSEQ multiplex PCR, the repertoire was profiled, and TCRdb retains in-frame clones only, with some absent. The sample lists roughly 500,000 clones, roughly 77% seen once, with less than 15% in the top ten. This sequence joins TRBV5-4 and TRBJ2-1; D is ambiguous. The TCR originated in a woman between 40 and 50 years old in good health. Some clones in this sample may be carry-over from other donors' samples. The sample consisted of PBMCs. CDR3 sequence: CASSSWGIPSNEQFF. CDR3 coding DNA: TGTGCCAGCAGCTCTTGGGGAATTCCATCCAATGAGCAGTTCTTC. The full variable domain, completed using reference TRBV5-4 and TRBJ2-1, is ETGVTQSPTHLIKTRGQQVTLRCSSQSGHNTVSWYQQALGQGPQFIFQYYREEENGRGNFPPRFSGLQFPNYSSELNVNALELDDSALYLCASSSWGIPSNEQFFGPGTRLTVL.